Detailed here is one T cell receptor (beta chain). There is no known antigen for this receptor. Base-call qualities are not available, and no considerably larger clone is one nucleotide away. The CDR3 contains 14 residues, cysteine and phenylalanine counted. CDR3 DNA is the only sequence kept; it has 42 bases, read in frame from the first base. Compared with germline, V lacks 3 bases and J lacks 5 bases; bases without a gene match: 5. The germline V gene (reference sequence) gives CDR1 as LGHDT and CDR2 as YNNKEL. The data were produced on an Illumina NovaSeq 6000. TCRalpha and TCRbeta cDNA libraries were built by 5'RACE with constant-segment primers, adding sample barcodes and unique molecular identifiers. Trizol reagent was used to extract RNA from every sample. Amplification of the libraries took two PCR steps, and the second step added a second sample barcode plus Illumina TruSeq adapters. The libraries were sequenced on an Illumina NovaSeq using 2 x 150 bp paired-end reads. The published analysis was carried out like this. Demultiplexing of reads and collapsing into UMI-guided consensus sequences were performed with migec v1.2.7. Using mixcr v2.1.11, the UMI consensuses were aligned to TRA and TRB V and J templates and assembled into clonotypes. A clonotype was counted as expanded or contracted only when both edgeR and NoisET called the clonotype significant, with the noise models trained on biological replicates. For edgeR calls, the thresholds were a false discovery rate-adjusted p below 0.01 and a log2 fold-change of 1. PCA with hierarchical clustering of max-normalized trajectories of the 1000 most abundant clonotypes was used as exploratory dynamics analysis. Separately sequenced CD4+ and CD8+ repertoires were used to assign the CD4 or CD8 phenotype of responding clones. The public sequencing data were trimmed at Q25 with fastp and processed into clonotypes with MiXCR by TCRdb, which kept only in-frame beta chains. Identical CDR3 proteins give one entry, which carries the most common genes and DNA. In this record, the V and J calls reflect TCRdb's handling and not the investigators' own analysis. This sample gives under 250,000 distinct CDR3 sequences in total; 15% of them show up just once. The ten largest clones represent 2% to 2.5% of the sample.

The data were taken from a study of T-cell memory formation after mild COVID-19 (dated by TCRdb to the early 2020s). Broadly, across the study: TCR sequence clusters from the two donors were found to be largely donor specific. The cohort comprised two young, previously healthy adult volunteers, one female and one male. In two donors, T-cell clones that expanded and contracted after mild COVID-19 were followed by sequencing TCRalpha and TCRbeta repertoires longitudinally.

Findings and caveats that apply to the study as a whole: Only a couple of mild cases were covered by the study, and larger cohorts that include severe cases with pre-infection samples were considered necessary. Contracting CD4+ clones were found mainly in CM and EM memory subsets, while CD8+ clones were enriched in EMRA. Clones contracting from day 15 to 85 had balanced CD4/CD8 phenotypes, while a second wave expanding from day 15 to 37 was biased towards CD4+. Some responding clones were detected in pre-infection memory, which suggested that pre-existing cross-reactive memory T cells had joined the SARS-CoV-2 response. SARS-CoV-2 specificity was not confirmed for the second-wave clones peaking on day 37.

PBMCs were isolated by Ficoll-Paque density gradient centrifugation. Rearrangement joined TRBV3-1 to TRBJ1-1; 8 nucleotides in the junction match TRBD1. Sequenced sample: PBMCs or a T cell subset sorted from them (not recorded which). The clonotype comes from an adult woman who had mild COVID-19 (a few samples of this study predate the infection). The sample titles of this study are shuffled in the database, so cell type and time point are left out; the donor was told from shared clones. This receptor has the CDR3 CASSHTGGKTEAFF. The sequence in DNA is TGTGCCAGCAGCCACACAGGGGGGAAGACTGAAGCTTTCTTT.